Following are 14 T cell receptor beta chains from one sample sequenced in a study of T cell responses to AZD1222 COVID-19 vaccine. Using immunoSEQ multiplex PCR, the repertoire was profiled, and TCRdb retains in-frame clones only, with some absent. The sample contains 120,000 or so clones, about 85% of which appear only once. Sequencing was performed on peripheral blood, taken on day 0 of AZD1222 vaccination. The receptor set was obtained from an adult in good health.

The rearrangement uses TRBV28 and TRBJ2-1; the D gene is possibly TRBD1 (6 bases). Trimming pared 8 bases from V and 7 bases from J, leaving 15 bases between. The CDR3 has 13 residues. CDR1 and CDR2 from the germline V gene are MDHEN and SYDVKM. The CDR3 DNA sequence: TGTGCCAGCGTTCGTGGGGGCAGGAATGAGCAGTTCTTC. Encoded protein: CASVRGGRNEQFF.

As to this clone: Other DNA sequences within the sample encode an identical CDR3. This chain uses TRBV3-1 (or the pseudogene TRBV3-2) with TRBJ2-7; D gene unclear. There are 12 residues in the CDR3. V was clipped by 1 base and J by 3 bases, with 4 bases between them. Germline V gene data show CDR1 as LGHDT and CDR2 as YNNKEL (reference sequence). The CDR3 DNA follows: TGTGCCAGCAGCCAAGCCTTCTACGAGCAGTACTTC. Protein product: CASSQAFYEQYF.

The genes are TRBV9 and TRBJ1-1; D is possibly TRBD1 (6 bases). V was pared by 3 bases and J by 1 base, with 22 bases between. Germline V gene data show CDR1 as SGDLS and CDR2 as YYNGEE. The CDR3 consists of 18 residues. The CDR3: CASSDPLQGLRGNTEAFF. As DNA, the CDR3 is TGTGCCAGCAGCGACCCCCTACAGGGACTCCGCGGGAACACTGAAGCTTTCTTT.

In its sample, this clone was seen a few times. The chain is built from TRBV6-5 and TRBJ1-1; D is unclear. The CDR3 contains 12 residues. The ends were cut back, 6 bases at V and 5 bases at J, with 10 bases in the middle. Per germline, CDR1 MNHEY and CDR2 SVGAGI. The DNA for the CDR3 is TGTGCCAGCAGCCCCCTGGGGACTGAAGCTTTCTTT. The encoded protein is CASSPLGTEAFF.

This clone was detected a few times. This chain uses TRBV27 with TRBJ1-1; TRBD1 might be the D (5 bases). Germline V gene sequence: CDR1 MNHEY, CDR2 SMNVEV (reference sequence). The V end was cut by 6 bases, the J end by 5 bases, with 13 bases between. The CDR3 spans 13 residues. The CDR3 sequence: CASSRTPGTEAFF. Here the CDR3 DNA reads TGTGCCAGCAGCCGAACCCCAGGGACTGAAGCTTTCTTT.

The rearrangement uses TRBV30 and TRBJ1-3; D might be TRBD1 (6 bases). This CDR3 has 12 amino acids. The germline V gene has CDR1 GTSNPN and CDR2 SVGIG (reference sequence). Between the trimmed V and J ends, which lost 5 bases and 6 bases, there was a span of 11 bases. The CDR3 spells CAWGTPVNTIYF. The CDR3 coding sequence is TGTGCCTGGGGGACACCTGTAAACACCATATATTTT. The full variable domain, its missing parts supplied by reference TRBV30 and TRBJ1-3, is SQTIHQWPATLVQPVGSPLSLECTVEGTSNPNLYWYRQAAGRGLQLLFYSVGIGQISSEVPQNLSASRPQDRQFILSSKKLLLSDSGFYLCAWGTPVNTIYFGEGSWLTVV.

This clone was counted a single time. The chain joins TRBV20-1 to TRBJ1-2; no reliable D call. The CDR3 consists of 15 residues. In germline, CDR1 is DFQATT, CDR2 SNEGSKA (reference sequence). Between the trimmed V and J ends, which lost 5 bases and 0 bases, there was a span of 16 bases. The CDR3 is CSAGGTSTSNYGYTF. In DNA form, the CDR3 reads TGCAGTGCTGGTGGTACATCTACCTCTAACTATGGCTACACCTTC.

The chain uses TRBV28 and TRBJ1-2; D gene ambiguous. This CDR3 is built from 14 residues. With 3 bases removed from V and 1 base from J, the gap between germline ends came to 9 bases. Germline CDR1 and CDR2: MDHEN and SYDVKM. In DNA form, the CDR3 reads TGTGCCAGCAGTTTTTCAGGAGATAACTATGGCTACACCTTC. Protein product: CASSFSGDNYGYTF.

The rearrangement uses TRBV11-2 and TRBJ2-7; 7 nucleotides match TRBD2. The germline CDR1 and CDR2 sequences are SGHAT and FQNNGV. Trimming cost V 5 bases and J 6 bases; bases outside gene matches: 10. This CDR3 is 14 amino acids long. In DNA, the CDR3 is TGTGCCAGCAGCCCGGGACTAACCCCCGGCGAGCAGTACTTC. Its translation is CASSPGLTPGEQYF. The full variable domain, rest sourced from reference TRBV11-2 and TRBJ2-7, is EAGVAQSPRYKIIEKRQSVAFWCNPISGHATLYWYQQILGQGPKLLIQFQNNGVVDDSQLPKDRFSAERLKGVDSTLKIQPAKLEDSAVYLCASSPGLTPGEQYFGPGTRLTVT.

The chain joins TRBV3-1 (or the pseudogene TRBV3-2) to TRBJ1-2; a possible D gene is TRBD1 (5 bases). The CDR3 loop spans 14 amino acids. Germline V gene sequence: CDR1 LGHDT, CDR2 YNNKEL (reference sequence). With 1 base removed from V and 2 bases from J, the gap between germline ends came to 8 bases. The CDR3 loop is CASSQVRGNYGYTF. The CDR3 DNA reads TGTGCCAGCAGCCAAGTAAGGGGCAACTATGGCTACACCTTC.

Turning to this clone: This specimen includes other DNA sequences encoding the same CDR3. The rearrangement links TRBV19 to TRBJ2-1; no reliable D call. V dropped 3 bases and J dropped 4 bases, with 1 base sitting between them. CDR1 is LNHDA, CDR2 SQIVND, per germline (reference sequence). This CDR3 contains 11 residues. The CDR3 region has the DNA TGTGCCAGTAGTATTTACAATGAGCAGTTCTTC. This sequence encodes CASSIYNEQFF.

This chain connects TRBV25-1 to TRBJ2-5; tentatively, D is TRBD2 (5 bases). Germline-derived CDR1 and CDR2 are MGHDK and SYGVNS. V shed 6 bases and J shed 5 bases, with 13 bases lying between them. The CDR3 consists of 13 residues. DNA of the CDR3: TGTGCCAGCAGCCCACTAGAAGTGGAGACCCAGTACTTC. Amino acids: CASSPLEVETQYF.

The genes are TRBV9 and TRBJ2-7; D assignment may be TRBD1 or TRBD2 (6 bases each). This CDR3 is 15 amino acids long. Trimming removed 0 bases at V and 3 bases at J, with 13 bases between. Germline CDR1 reads SGDLS; CDR2 reads YYNGEE. This CDR3 is CASSVEGGRNYEQYF. In DNA, the CDR3 is TGTGCCAGCAGCGTAGAGGGGGGAAGAAACTACGAGCAGTACTTC.

This sequence joins TRBV7-2 and TRBJ2-7; no definite D call. V was cut by 1 base and J by 5 bases, with 12 bases left in between. Germline V lookup: CDR1 SGHTA, CDR2 FQGNSA. The CDR3 covers 14 residues. Written as DNA, the CDR3 is TGTGCCAGCAGCTTAGAGCTTGTCTCTCACGAGCAGTACTTC. Its translation is CASSLELVSHEQYF.